Below are 12 T cell receptor beta chains sequenced from a single sample in a study of a mutant IDH1 vaccine in newly diagnosed glioma. Regarding time point: week 11, during vaccination. Each vaccine dose was 300 ug of mutant IDH1 20-mer peptide, with topical imiquimod. Antigens for these TCRs are unknown. The assay was immunoSEQ multiplex PCR, and TCRdb's table has in-frame clones only and misses some. The table shows fewer than 75,000 clones, with roughly 80% occurring only once. This specimen was PBMCs, taken from a glioma patient whose treatment included an IDH1 peptide vaccine. Receptor source: a woman aged 45 to 65 with glioma.

V gene TRBV4-2 combines with J gene TRBJ1-6; the D is unclear. Deletions cut 1 base from V and 14 bases from J, with 15 bases between. This CDR3 region has 14 residues. Germline V gene sequence: CDR1 LGHNA, CDR2 YNFKEQ. The CDR3 DNA reads as TGTGCCAGCAGCCAAGGAGGTAAGGGATTAGCCCTCCACTTT. Its protein product is CASSQGGKGLALHF.

The rearrangement uses TRBV6-1 and TRBJ2-7; possibly TRBD2 for D (5 bases). V was cut by 8 bases and J by 0 bases, with 8 bases left in between. There are 12 residues in the CDR3. CDR1 and CDR2 (germline): MNHNS, SASEGT. CDR3 in amino acids: CASAGNSYEQYF. DNA of the CDR3: TGTGCCAGCGCCGGGAACTCCTACGAGCAGTACTTC.

This chain links TRBV7-6 with TRBJ2-1; D is unclear. Germline assignment: CDR1 SGHVS and CDR2 FNYEAQ. The length of the CDR3 is 15 residues. V was pared by 0 bases and J by 4 bases, with 10 bases between. Here the CDR3 reads CASSLAGSEYNEQFF. As DNA, the CDR3 is TGTGCCAGCAGCTTAGCCGGGTCAGAGTACAATGAGCAGTTCTTC.

This chain uses TRBV19 with TRBJ1-2, with 7 bases lining up with TRBD1. V lost 5 bases and J lost 1; bases outside the gene matches: 10. CDR1 is LNHDA, CDR2 SQIVND, per germline (reference sequence). This CDR3 comprises 16 residues. The CDR3 loop reads CASSEAGTVINYGYTF. The CDR3 nucleotides are TGTGCCAGTAGTGAAGCCGGGACAGTTATTAACTATGGCTACACCTTC.

The chain carries TRBV6-1 and TRBJ1-1, with TRBD1 matching 9 bases. CDR1 is MNHNS and CDR2 is SASEGT in the germline V gene. V lost 6 bases, J lost 4 bases, and 6 bases stayed unmatched. The CDR3 extends over 14 amino acids. CDR3 in DNA: TGTGCCAGCAGATCCGGGACAGGGAGCACTGAAGCTTTCTTT. Its translation is CASRSGTGSTEAFF.

J is TRBJ2-7 and V is TRBV7-8; D uncertain. Looked up from germline, CDR1 is SGHVS and CDR2 is FQNEAQ. Trimming stripped 2 bases from V and 12 bases from J, with 14 bases between. The length of the CDR3 is 12 residues. CDR3 coding DNA: TGTGCCAGCAGCTTATACGGCGGCCCCGGGTACTTC. Its protein is CASSLYGGPGYF.

CDR3 coding DNA: TGCGCCAGCAGCCATCCCGGACAGGGCGGTAATGAAAAACTGTTTTTT. The encoded protein is CASSHPGQGGNEKLFF. The V and J genes are TRBV4-1 and TRBJ1-4; 8 bases match TRBD1. The germline V gene encodes CDR1 MGHRA and CDR2 YSYEKL. The V gene end was trimmed by 3 bases and the J gene end by 4 bases; junction bases not matched to a gene: 7. CDR3 size: 16 residues.

The chain combines TRBV5-1 with TRBJ2-3; D not certain. Between the trimmed V and J ends, which lost 3 bases and 4 bases, there was a span of 9 bases. Germline V gene lookup returns CDR1 SGHRS and CDR2 YFSETQ. This CDR3 comprises 13 residues. The CDR3 coding sequence is TGCGCCAGCAGCTGGGCCCCTTCAGATACGCAGTATTTT. Translating gives CASSWAPSDTQYF.

The chain employs TRBV28 and TRBJ1-1; the D gene is possibly TRBD1 (5 bases). The CDR3 sequence is 15 residues long. Germline V gene lookup returns CDR1 MDHEN and CDR2 SYDVKM. V was clipped by 6 bases and J by 3 bases, with 17 bases between them. The CDR3 loop is CASSVRTIRHTEAFF. In nucleotides, the CDR3 is TGTGCCAGCAGCGTAAGGACAATTCGACACACTGAAGCTTTCTTT.

The rearrangement uses TRBV5-4 and TRBJ2-7, with no clear D. Germline assignment: CDR1 SGHNT and CDR2 YYREEE (reference sequence). The CDR3 runs to 15 residues. Trimming took 4 bases from V and 4 from J, leaving 18 bases between them. CDR3 region: CASSRVTLGTYEQYF. CDR3 DNA sequence: TGTGCCAGCAGCAGAGTTACCTTGGGAACATACGAGCAGTACTTC.

This chain connects TRBV4-1 to TRBJ1-4; D gene uncertain. Trimming left V 0 bases short and J 7 bases short, with 12 bases between. CDR3 size: 15 residues. Germline CDR1 and CDR2: MGHRA and YSYEKL. CDR3 in amino acids: CASSQEGSRSEKLFF. The CDR3 nucleotides are TGCGCCAGCAGCCAAGAAGGGTCCCGGAGTGAAAAACTGTTTTTT.

J is TRBJ1-3 and V is TRBV9, with 10 bases matching TRBD1. The CDR3 totals 16 residues. With 0 bases clipped from V and 4 bases from J, the junction kept 4 bases outside the gene matches. In germline, CDR1 is SGDLS, CDR2 YYNGEE. This chain's CDR3 is CASSVGTGGRGNTIYF. CDR3 DNA: TGTGCCAGCAGCGTAGGGACAGGGGGTCGAGGAAACACCATATATTTT.